Here is one T cell receptor beta chain with its context. No antigen is known for it. The sample holds no much larger clone one base away, and base qualities are not on file. The library came from the immunoSEQ multiplex PCR assay. A mixture of 60 forward primers for TCR Vbeta segments and 13 reverse primers for TCR Jbeta segments was used in the multiplex PCR. A multiplex PCR assay on genomic DNA amplified the CDR3 region of rearranged TCR beta genes. The amplified TCR beta libraries were sequenced on the Illumina HiSeq System as 87-base-pair reads. Per the authors' processing: A later analysis counted about 76 million unique TCR beta chains across the 666 repertoires, and around 9.9 million of these chains were shared by at least two donors. Raw reads were error-corrected and collapsed into unique sequences with a nearest-neighbor algorithm that merged closely related sequences to remove PCR and sequencing errors. To assign V, D and J gene segments, CDR3 sequences were aligned to IMGT reference sequences. For a sequence to be retained, a match of at least six nucleotides was required to both a V gene segment and a J gene segment. Rearrangements were classified as productive when the CDR3 lacked stop codons and remained in frame with V and J, and all other rearrangements were classified as non-productive. Following IMGT convention, CDR3 was defined as the stretch from the second conserved V-encoded cysteine to the conserved J-encoded phenylalanine. The earlier analysis of 587 of the donors excluded sequences that lacked an unambiguous match to a single V gene segment. In an earlier analysis of 587 of the donors, a V segment was called functional when productive rearrangements were above 56.7%, and segregating when the standard deviation between donors exceeded 5%. A statistical classification framework was built for diagnosing cytomegalovirus status from the catalog of TCR beta chain sequences. In a later analysis, TCR nucleotide sequences were compared against IMGT/GENE-DB human TR gene sequences so that V and J genes could be assigned. Using the TCRdist pipeline, a later analysis assigned CDR3 sequences along with most-parsimonious VDJ recombination scenarios. In a later analysis, each TCR beta chain was defined by its CDR3 amino acid sequence together with its V-gene family, and reads without a unique V-gene family were excluded. In a later analysis, 450 to 600 highly shared, low-generation-probability nucleotide sequences were removed to address suspected cross-contamination and a sequencing artifact. A later analysis calculated a clonal expansion index for each public chain from normalized within-repertoire ranks of inferred template counts. In a later analysis, generation probabilities were computed with a VDJ recombination model fitted to out-of-frame rearrangements, and the resulting probabilities were checked against IGoR. In a later analysis, TCR-TCR, TCR-HLA and TCR-CMV co-occurrence was scored with hypergeometric tests, and a repertoire-size bias correction was applied to TCR pairs. In a later analysis, false discovery rates were estimated by permuting HLA or CMV assignments 20 times. In a later analysis, co-occurring TCRs were grouped using DBSCAN, and TCRdist sequence similarity was added for clustering within HLA-allele-positive subsets. Co-occurrence clustering excluded repertoires with fewer than 30,000 or more than 120,000 public chains, plus five with anomalous nucleotide sharing. TCRdb took over this immuneACCESS table, retaining in-frame rearrangements with V and J assigned. Such tables are incomplete; in checked studies, under half of the missing clones stem from an unresolved V gene, and the remainder is unexplained. V and J calls and clone size are as listed in that table; D and trimming were resolved from the DNA. The sample data list 100,000 to 150,000 clones, and 65% to 90% of these were observed just once. Clones ranked in the top ten supply approximately 3.1% of the sample.

This sample is part of a study of cytomegalovirus exposure and HLA in healthy donors (dated by TCRdb to the late 2010s). Broadly, across the study: An earlier analysis of several hundred of the donors reported 250 to 300 Gb of sequence data and roughly 110 million unique TCR beta sequences from 150 million to 200 million T cells. Using immunosequencing, the study profiled T cell repertoires from fewer than 700 subjects and related those repertoires to cytomegalovirus serostatus. The aim of the study was to test whether cataloging public T cell receptors could identify signatures of past pathogen exposure. Rather than using new phenotypic data, the later analysis identified candidate immune exposures from TCR beta sequences and from how often those sequences occurred across donors. To predict cytomegalovirus infection status, the study brought together high-throughput TCR immunosequencing, statistical association of individual TCRs with disease status, and machine learning. HLA typing included class I and class II loci at four-digit resolution. Because of strong linkage in the cohort, roughly 5 DR-DQ haplotypes were treated as single units for association and clustering. Among 398 genotyped donors of the cohort, an average of around 220,000 unique TCR beta nucleotide sequences was sequenced per donor, of which about 18% were non-productive. Typing coverage differed by locus: A, B, C, DRB1 and DQB1 were typed in about 620-640 donors, DQA1 in about 500, DPA1 in nearly 610, and DPB1 in about 450. A later genetic analysis took genome-wide SNP genotypes for about 55% of the 666 donors and used that subset as a discovery cohort. Alongside the repertoire data, information on donor age, sex, ethnicity and CMV serostatus was compiled. Among the approximately 400 genotyped donors, 81% belonged to the genetic ancestry cluster associated with self-reported Caucasian donors. Roughly 300 gigabases of sequencing data and around 85 million unique TCR sequences made up an early release that covered roughly 670 HLA-typed donors. A separate validation cohort of roughly 130 different subjects was used in addition to the 666-subject first cohort. To study patterns of TCR occurrence, a later analysis re-analyzed previously published TCR beta repertoires from more than 550 donors and added high-resolution HLA genotyping. In an earlier analysis of roughly 540 of the donors, high-throughput TCR beta sequencing was used to judge whether each TCR beta V gene segment behaved as functional or pseudogenic. All discovery cohort repertoires had been generated using a single sequencing platform. On the study overall, not on this receptor specifically: Because the 87-base-pair reads could not distinguish some IMGT-functional V segments, including TRBV6-2 and TRBV6-3, those segments were excluded. Several of the top co-occurrence clusters appeared to be linked to parvovirus B19, influenza, CMV and Epstein-Barr virus, according to a later analysis. Because HLA typing was unavailable for some donors at each locus, only the typed subset was used in association tests. Compared with the 666-donor mean, donors in an Asian-associated ancestry cluster had fewer N-insertions in productive TCRs, according to a later genetic analysis. The earlier analysis of approximately 540 of the donors excluded around 17 rarely observed V segments, including chromosome 9 orphons, because counts were too low. In an earlier analysis of roughly 500 of the donors, most TCR beta V segments appeared in productive rearrangements about 90% or about 30% of the time, broadly matching IMGT annotations. A cluster of highly shared sequence variants was judged likely to represent a technical artifact of the sequencing pipeline. Linkage disequilibrium might explain the correlated functional status among segregating V segments, but an unknown experimental factor could not be ruled out. Presence/absence analyses assumed roughly uniform sequencing depth across donors, an assumption that may not hold. The authors suggested that the approach could potentially be extended to other disease states and immunological phenotypes. In a later analysis, the rate of TCR association differed among HLA loci, with DRB1 alleles having the most associated TCRs and HLA-C alleles having the fewest. In a later analysis, HLA-associated TCR beta chains showed more clonal expansion and lower generation probabilities than non-associated chains that were equally common. At a false discovery rate of 0.05, a later analysis linked 16,000 or so TCR beta sequences to specific HLA alleles. In a later genetic analysis, a missense DCLRE1C variant was associated with V-gene and J-gene trimming of TCR beta chains, and the association was replicated in an independent cohort. In the study, some 180 TCR beta chains were listed as associated with cytomegalovirus. Most TCR sequences were seen in very few donors, while some public TCRs were found in many individuals. In a later analysis, most CMV-associated TCR beta chains were found to appear HLA-restricted, with HLA associations seemingly driven largely by CMV exposure. A further reported finding was that TCR beta sequences accurately predicted the HLA-A and HLA-B alleles for most subjects in the first cohort. Three of the identified cytomegalovirus-associated TCR beta chains were confirmed in vitro to be specific for cytomegalovirus antigens. Assigning TCR associations to individual alleles was difficult when HLA alleles, especially DR and DQ, strongly co-occurred. The classifier was reported to diagnose cytomegalovirus status with high specificity and sensitivity in both the original and validation cohorts. The only immune exposure information available for the cohort was CMV serostatus. The cohort was sequenced for TCR beta chains only, and without alpha or paired-chain data the features that could be detected were limited.

From a lookup of the germline V gene, CDR1 and CDR2 are SQVTM and ANQGSEA. V has 5 bases trimmed and J has 3 bases trimmed; junction bases matching no gene number 7. The cysteine opens and the phenylalanine closes a CDR3 of 15 amino acids. Only CDR3 DNA is held: 45 bases, read in frame from base 1. The cohort comprised some 730 healthy bone marrow donors. Cohort members were all nominally healthy when sampled, although unrecorded immune exposures were likely present. The donor tested CMV seropositive and was one of the 289 seropositive cohort members. A peripheral blood sample was provided by each donor, and peripheral blood mononuclear cells were used for TCR beta sequencing. Genomic DNA was extracted from the blood cell samples with the Qiagen DNeasy Blood Extraction Kit.

The sequence derives from a woman younger than 35 in good health and CMV-seropositive. The sequence is built from TRBV29-1 and TRBJ1-6, with 7 bases aligning to TRBD1. Sequenced material: PBMCs. The CDR3 has the sequence CSVMLGTDYNSPLHF. The base sequence is TGCAGCGTTATGCTCGGGACAGACTATAATTCACCCCTCCACTTT.